Following are 17 T cell receptor beta chains from one sample sequenced in a study of cytomegalovirus exposure and HLA in healthy donors. It was with 60 Vbeta and 13 Jbeta primers that the PCR ran. Sequencing was performed with immunoSEQ multiplex PCR; in TCRdb, only in-frame clones are kept and a portion is missing. Of 200,000 or so clones in the sample, about 77% were seen once. Sequencing was performed on PBMCs. These receptors came from a woman in her twenties or thirties in good health and CMV-seronegative.

DNA for the CDR3: TGTGCCAGCAAAACCCCAGGATCTGATACGCAGTATTTT. As protein: CASKTPGSDTQYF. The chain is built from TRBV6-6 and TRBJ2-3, with D hard to call. The CDR3 length is 13 residues. The germline V gene encodes CDR1 MNHNY and CDR2 SVGAGI (reference sequence). V dropped 7 bases and J dropped 6 bases, with 14 bases sitting between them.

There are a few counts of this clone. The chain uses TRBV5-6 and TRBJ2-7, with 7 nucleotides matching TRBD1. V was pared by 3 bases and J by 3 bases, with 9 bases of the junction left unmatched. Germline CDR1 is SGHDT and CDR2 is YYEEEE. The CDR3 is made up of 15 amino acids. The CDR3 reads CASSSDRDVFYEQYF. The CDR3 nucleotides are TGTGCCAGCAGCTCCGACAGGGACGTTTTCTACGAGCAGTACTTC.

This clone turned up a few times. This chain joins TRBV7-8 and TRBJ2-1; tentatively, D is TRBD2 (5 bases). The CDR3 contains 16 residues. The germline V gene encodes CDR1 SGHVS and CDR2 FQNEAQ. Deletions cut 5 bases from V and 0 bases from J, with 14 bases between. CDR3 in amino acids: CASSLSRRSSYNEQFF. DNA of the CDR3: TGTGCCAGCAGCCTCTCCAGGAGGAGCTCCTACAATGAGCAGTTCTTC.

V gene TRBV7-2 combines with J gene TRBJ1-1, with a weak D call TRBD1 (6 bases). Germline CDR1 reads SGHTA; CDR2 reads FQGNSA. The CDR3 is made up of 15 amino acids. V dropped 5 bases and J dropped 4 bases, with 17 bases sitting between them. The CDR3 protein is CASSIKQGLVTEAFF. The CDR3 DNA follows: TGTGCCAGCAGCATAAAACAGGGTTTGGTCACTGAAGCTTTCTTT. The whole variable domain, remainder taken from reference TRBV7-2 and TRBJ1-1, is GAGVSQSPSNKVTEKGKDVELRCDPISGHTALYWYRQSLGQGLEFLIYFQGNSAPDKSGLPSDRFSAERTGGSVSTLTIQRTQQEDSAVYLCASSIKQGLVTEAFFGQGTRLTVV.

This chain joins TRBV7-8 and TRBJ2-3; 9 nucleotides line up with TRBD2. The CDR3 covers 15 residues. Germline CDR1 SGHVS, CDR2 FQNEAQ. Trimming cost V 3 bases and J 1 base; bases outside gene matches: 2. The CDR3 DNA reads TGTGCCAGCAGCTTGACTAGCGGTGGCACAGATACGCAGTATTTT. It encodes CASSLTSGGTDTQYF.

The chain employs TRBV2 and TRBJ2-1, with a possible D match to TRBD1 (6 bases). V lost 6 bases to trimming and J lost 1 base, with 16 bases between them. The germline CDR1 and CDR2 sequences are SNHLY and FYNNEI. The CDR3 is 16 amino acids. DNA of the CDR3: TGTGCCAGCAGCTCCCCGACAGGAGAGTCCTACAATGAGCAGTTCTTC. The encoded protein is CASSSPTGESYNEQFF.

This clone appeared a single time. This chain connects TRBV6-6 to TRBJ2-3; the D is unclear. The CDR3 extends over 13 amino acids. Trimming took 10 bases from V and 0 from J, leaving 11 bases between them. Germline V gene sequence: CDR1 MNHNY, CDR2 SVGAGI (reference sequence). CDR3 bases: TGTGCCATGCGGCTCACTAGCACAGATACGCAGTATTTT. Translated: CAMRLTSTDTQYF.

The genes are TRBV30 and TRBJ1-6; D perhaps matches TRBD1 (6 bases). Germline V gene sequence: CDR1 GTSNPN, CDR2 SVGIG (reference sequence). The CDR3 consists of 14 residues. V was trimmed by 0 bases and J by 6 bases, leaving 9 bases between them. This CDR3 reads CAWSVIQGNSPLHF. Written as DNA, the CDR3 is TGTGCCTGGAGTGTAATACAGGGTAATTCACCCCTCCACTTT.

V is TRBV6-1 and J is TRBJ2-7; 10 bases map to TRBD2. CDR1 and CDR2 (germline): MNHNS, SASEGT. The CDR3 consists of 13 residues. Trimming at V came to 5 bases and at J to 12 bases, leaving 10 bases not matched to a gene. The CDR3 reads CASSLHLAGAVYF. The DNA for the CDR3 is TGTGCCAGCAGTCTACACCTAGCGGGAGCCGTGTACTTC.

This chain links TRBV7-9 with TRBJ2-3, with D tentatively TRBD2 (6 bases). This CDR3 has 14 residues. Germline loops: CDR1 SEHNR, CDR2 FQNEAQ (reference sequence). Trimming stripped 3 bases from V and 2 bases from J, with 9 bases between. The CDR3 DNA is TGTGCCAGCAGCTTCTCGGGAGCCACAGATACGCAGTATTTT. Amino acid sequence: CASSFSGATDTQYF.

The V and J genes are TRBV9 and TRBJ1-2; D might be TRBD1 (6 bases). The length of the CDR3 is 16 residues. Trimming removed 3 bases from V and 4 bases from J, with 19 bases in between. The V gene's germline CDR1 is SGDLS and CDR2 YYNGEE. The CDR3 region has the DNA TGTGCCAGCAGCGATCCCGGGACCCAGGGGCTCTATGGCTACACCTTC. Residues: CASSDPGTQGLYGYTF.

The chain recombines TRBV7-9 with TRBJ1-1, with 10 bases aligning to TRBD1. The junction had 7 bases not matched to a gene; V was cut back by 5 bases and J by 4 bases. The CDR3 has 15 amino acids. CDR1 is SEHNR, CDR2 FQNEAQ, per germline (reference sequence). The chain's CDR3 is CASSPPDRGLTEAFF. The DNA for the CDR3 is TGTGCCAGCAGCCCGCCCGACAGGGGGCTCACTGAAGCTTTCTTT.

The J gene is TRBJ2-7, the V gene TRBV12-5, with D possibly being TRBD1 (6 bases). Per the germline V gene, CDR1 is LGHNT and CDR2 is FRNRAP. This CDR3 comprises 16 residues. Trimming left V 2 bases short and J 4 bases short, with 18 bases between. As DNA, the CDR3 is TGTGCTAGTGGTTTGTCTGTTGACAGGCGGGTATACGAGCAGTACTTC. It translates to CASGLSVDRRVYEQYF.

The chain employs TRBV6-1 and TRBJ1-1, with TRBD1 as a possible D gene (5 bases). The germline V and J ends were trimmed by 7 bases and 4 bases, with 19 bases remaining between them. The CDR3 contains 15 residues. Germline assignment: CDR1 MNHNS and CDR2 SASEGT. In DNA, the CDR3 is TGTGCCAGCATCCCGGGAGGGACTTCGGGCACTGAAGCTTTCTTT. Its protein product is CASIPGGTSGTEAFF.

The chain couples TRBV7-6 to TRBJ1-1; D is ambiguous. The V and J ends lost 0 bases and 5 bases respectively, with 16 bases between them. CDR3 length equals 16 residues. The germline gives CDR1 SGHVS, CDR2 FNYEAQ. Written as DNA, the CDR3 is TGTGCCAGCAGCTTAGCGCGGGCAGGAGGTGGGACTGAAGCTTTCTTT. Its translation is CASSLARAGGGTEAFF.

This clone has a single count. V and J are TRBV7-9 and TRBJ2-1; maybe TRBD2 (6 bases). V was shortened by 5 bases and J by 5 bases, with 13 bases between the two germline ends. CDR1 and CDR2 (germline): SEHNR, FQNEAQ (reference sequence). The CDR3 consists of 14 residues. The CDR3 DNA is TGTGCCAGCAGCCGCCGGGACTTCGACAATGAGCAGTTCTTC. It yields the protein CASSRRDFDNEQFF.

In this sample, this clone turned up a few times. The chain carries TRBV18 and TRBJ1-4; D is unresolved. The ends were cut back, 2 bases at V and 6 bases at J, with 10 bases in the middle. The CDR3 is 14 residues long. Germline CDR1 and CDR2: KGHSH and LQKENI. The CDR3 DNA is TGTGCCAGCTCACCATTGGCTAGCGATGAAAAACTGTTTTTT. It codes for CASSPLASDEKLFF.